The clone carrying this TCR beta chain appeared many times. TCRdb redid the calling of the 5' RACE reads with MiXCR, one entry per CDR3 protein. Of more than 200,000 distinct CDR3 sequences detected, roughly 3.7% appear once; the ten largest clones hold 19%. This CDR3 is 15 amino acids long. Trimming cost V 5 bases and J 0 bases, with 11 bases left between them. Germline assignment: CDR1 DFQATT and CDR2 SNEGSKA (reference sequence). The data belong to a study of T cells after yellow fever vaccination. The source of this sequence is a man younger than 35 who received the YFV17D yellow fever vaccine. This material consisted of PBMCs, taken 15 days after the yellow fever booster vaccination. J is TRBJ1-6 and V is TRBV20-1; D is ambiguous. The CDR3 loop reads CSAPDRSSYNSPLHF. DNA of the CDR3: TGCAGTGCTCCCGACCGGAGCTCCTATAATTCACCCCTCCACTTT.